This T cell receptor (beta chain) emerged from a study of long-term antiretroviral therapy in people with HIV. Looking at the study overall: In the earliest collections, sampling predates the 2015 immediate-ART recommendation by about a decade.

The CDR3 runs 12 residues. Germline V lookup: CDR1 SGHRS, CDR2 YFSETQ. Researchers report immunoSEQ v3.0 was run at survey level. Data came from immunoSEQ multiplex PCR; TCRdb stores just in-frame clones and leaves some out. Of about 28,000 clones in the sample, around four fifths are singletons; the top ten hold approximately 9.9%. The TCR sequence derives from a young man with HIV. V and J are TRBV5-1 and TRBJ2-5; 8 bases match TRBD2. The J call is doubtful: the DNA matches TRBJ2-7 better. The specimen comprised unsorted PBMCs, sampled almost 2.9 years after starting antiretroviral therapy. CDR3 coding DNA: TGCGCCAGCAGCACCGGGAGGGACGAGCAGTACTTC. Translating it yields CASSTGRDEQYF.